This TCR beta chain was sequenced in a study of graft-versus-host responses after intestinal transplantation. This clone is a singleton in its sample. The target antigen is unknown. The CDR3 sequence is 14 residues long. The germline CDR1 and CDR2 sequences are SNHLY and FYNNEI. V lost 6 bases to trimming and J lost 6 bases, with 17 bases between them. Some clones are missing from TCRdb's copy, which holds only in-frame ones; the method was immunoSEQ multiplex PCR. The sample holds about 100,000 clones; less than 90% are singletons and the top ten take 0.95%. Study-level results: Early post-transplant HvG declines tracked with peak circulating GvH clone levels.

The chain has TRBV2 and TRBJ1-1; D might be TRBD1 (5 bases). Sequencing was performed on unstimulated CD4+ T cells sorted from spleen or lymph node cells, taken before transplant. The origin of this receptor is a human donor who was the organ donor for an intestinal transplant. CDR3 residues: CASRPQGRSSEAFF. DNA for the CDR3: TGTGCCAGCAGACCCCAGGGTCGGTCATCTGAAGCTTTCTTT.